This T cell receptor (beta chain) was sequenced for a study of blood T cell repertoires in COVID-19. Across the study: COVID-19 samples collected from the United States, Italy and Spain covered acute and convalescent phases.

Sequencing used immunoSEQ multiplex PCR; TCRdb keeps in-frame clones, though not all of them. This repertoire shows tens of thousands of clones, around 80% found once; its top ten account for about 5.9%. This CDR3 contains 15 residues. Trimming removed 0 bases at V and 4 bases at J, with 12 bases between. CDR1 is WSHSY and CDR2 is SAAADI in the germline V gene. This TCR came from a human donor in a cohort sampled during active COVID-19. This rearrangement joins TRBV10-2 to TRBJ1-2; D perhaps matches TRBD1 (6 bases). Sequencing used peripheral blood. CDR3: CASSESPDSLYGYTF. The DNA for the CDR3 is TGCGCCAGCAGTGAGTCGCCGGACAGCCTCTATGGCTACACCTTC.